This TCR beta chain was identified during a study of PD-1 blockade in mismatch repair-deficient tumors. Details on this clone: Its specificity is unknown.

The table came from immunoSEQ multiplex PCR; TCRdb's copy has only in-frame clones and leaves some out. The table includes 75,000 to 85,000 clones, 81% detected once. Trimming removed 3 bases at V and 0 bases at J, with 12 bases between. The CDR3 runs to 15 residues. Germline-derived CDR1 and CDR2 are MNHEY and SVGAGI. Study-wide results and caveats: Tumor-resident clones, often undetectable pretreatment in blood, expanded then contracted after pembrolizumab.

PCR or immunohistochemistry showed mismatch repair deficiency in every enrolled patient. The clonotype originates from an adult with mismatch repair-deficient cancer. The chain is built from TRBV6-5 and TRBJ2-7, with D unresolved. Sequencing used peripheral blood, obtained 12 weeks after starting pembrolizumab. Here the CDR3 DNA reads TGTGCCAGCAGTTATGGGGATATAATCTCCTACGAGCAGTACTTC. Encoded protein: CASSYGDIISYEQYF.